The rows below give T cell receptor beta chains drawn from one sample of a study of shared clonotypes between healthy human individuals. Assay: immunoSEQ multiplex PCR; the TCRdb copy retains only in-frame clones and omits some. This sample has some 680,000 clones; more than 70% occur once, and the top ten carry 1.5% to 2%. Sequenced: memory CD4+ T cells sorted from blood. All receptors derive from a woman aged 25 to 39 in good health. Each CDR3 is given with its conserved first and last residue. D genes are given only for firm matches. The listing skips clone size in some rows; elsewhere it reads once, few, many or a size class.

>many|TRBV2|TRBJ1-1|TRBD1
TGTGCCAGCAGTGATCACCAAATGACAGGGTATGCTTTCTTT
CASSDHQMTGYAFF
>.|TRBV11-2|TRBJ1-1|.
TGTGCCAGCAGCTCGCAGGTGGAAACTGAAGCTTTCTTT
CASSSQVETEAFF
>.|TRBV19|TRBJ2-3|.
TGTGCCAGTAGTATGGCCCAAGAAGGGACTACGCAGTATTTT
CASSMAQEGTTQYF
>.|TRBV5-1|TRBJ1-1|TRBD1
TGCGCCAGCAGCTTGGAGACAGGGTCGAGGGCTTTCTTT
CASSLETGSRAFF
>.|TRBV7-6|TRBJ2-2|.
TGTGCCAGCAGCCGCCAAGACATAGGGGGGGAGCTGTTTTTT
CASSRQDIGGELFF
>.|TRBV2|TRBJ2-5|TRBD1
TGTGCCAGCAGTCCGACAGGGTACCGAGAGACCCAGTACTTC
CASSPTGYRETQYF
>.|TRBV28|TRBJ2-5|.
TGTGCCAGCAGTTGGTTACAAGAGACCCAGTACTTC
CASSWLQETQYF
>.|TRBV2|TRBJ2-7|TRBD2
TGTGCCAGCAGTGAAGGACTAGCGGGAGTATGGGACGAGCAGTACTTC
CASSEGLAGVWDEQYF
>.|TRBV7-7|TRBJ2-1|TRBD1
TGTGCCAGCAGCTTCGACAGGGAAAATGAGCAGTTCTTC
CASSFDRENEQFF
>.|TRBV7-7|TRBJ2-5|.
TGTGCCAGCAGCTCACAGGGTTCTGAGACCCAGTACTTC
CASSSQGSETQYF
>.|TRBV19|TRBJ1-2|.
TGTGCCAGTAGTATACGATACAGGTCGAATTATGGCTACACCTTC
CASSIRYRSNYGYTF
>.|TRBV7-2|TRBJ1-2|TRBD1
TGTGCCAGCAGCTTAAGGACAGGGGTACGATATGGCTACACCTTC
CASSLRTGVRYGYTF
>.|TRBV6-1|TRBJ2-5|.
TGTGCCAGCAGTGGCGGGGACACCAGCAGGACCCAGTACTTC
CASSGGDTSRTQYF
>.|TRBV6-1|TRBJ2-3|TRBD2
TGTGCCAGCAGTGAAGCGATAGCGGGTGGCACAGATACGCAGTATTTT
CASSEAIAGGTDTQYF
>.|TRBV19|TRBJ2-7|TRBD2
TGTGCCAGTAGTAGAACCGGGACTAGCGGGAACTACGAGCAGTACTTC
CASSRTGTSGNYEQYF
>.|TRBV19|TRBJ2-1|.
TGTGCCAGTATGGTTGATGGAATGAATGAGCAGTTCTTC
CASMVDGMNEQFF
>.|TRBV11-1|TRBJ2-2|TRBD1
TGTGCCAGCAGCTTATCTGGACAGGGGGGATCCGGGGAGCTGTTTTTT
CASSLSGQGGSGELFF
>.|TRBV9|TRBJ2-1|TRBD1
TGTGCCAGCACCCCGGGACAGGGAAACAATGAGCAGTTCTTC
CASTPGQGNNEQFF
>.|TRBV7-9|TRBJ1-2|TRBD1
TGTGCCAGCAGCTCTAGATGGGAGGGGGCGCGGGGACGTGGCTACACCTTC
CASSSRWEGARGRGYTF
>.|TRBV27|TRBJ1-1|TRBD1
TGTGCCAGCAGACGAAGGACAGGGGATACTGAAGCTTTCTTT
CASRRRTGDTEAFF
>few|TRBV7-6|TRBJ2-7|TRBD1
TGTGCCAGCAGCTTAGGCGGGACAGGGGGAAGCGAGCAGTACTTC
CASSLGGTGGSEQYF
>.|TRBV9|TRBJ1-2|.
TGTGCCAGCAGCGCTCAGAACGGCTACACCTTC
CASSAQNGYTF
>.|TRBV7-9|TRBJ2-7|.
TGTGCCAGCAGCGGCGTTCCAACCTACGAGCAGTACTTC
CASSGVPTYEQYF
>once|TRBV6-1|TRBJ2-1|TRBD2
TGTGCCAGCAGTGAAAGGAGATTAGCGGGAAAAAATGAGCAGTTCTTC
CASSERRLAGKNEQFF
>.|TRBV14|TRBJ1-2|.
TGTGCCAGCAGCCAAGCTCCCCCTTCAAGGTCGGGGTTAGGAGGCTACACCTTC
CASSQAPPSRSGLGGYTF
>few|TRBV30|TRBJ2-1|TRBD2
TGTGCCTGGAGACCGGGACTAGCGCCTAATGAGCAGTTCTTC
CAWRPGLAPNEQFF
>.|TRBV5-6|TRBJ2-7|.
TGTGCCAGCAGCTTGGCAGTCTACGAGCAGTACTTC
CASSLAVYEQYF
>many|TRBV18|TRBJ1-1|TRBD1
TGTGCCAGCTCACCCCAGGGGGCCGGCACTGAAGCTTTCTTT
CASSPQGAGTEAFF
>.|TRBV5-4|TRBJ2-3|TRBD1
TGTGCCAGCAGCTCTGGGGACAGGGCGATAGATACGCAGTATTTT
CASSSGDRAIDTQYF
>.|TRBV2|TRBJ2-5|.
TGTGCCAGCAGCGGCAGCCTCCAAGAGACCCAGTACTTC
CASSGSLQETQYF
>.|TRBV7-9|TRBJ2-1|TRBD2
TGTGCCTCCGACGGGGGGAGTCCCTACAATGAGCAGTTCTTC
CASDGGSPYNEQFF
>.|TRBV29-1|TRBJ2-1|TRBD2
TGCAGCGTTGAGGGACTAGCGGGCGATGAGCAGTTCTTC
CSVEGLAGDEQFF
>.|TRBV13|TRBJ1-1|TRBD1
TGTGCCAGCAGCCGTGACGCGGGACAGGGGAACACTGAAGCTTTCTTT
CASSRDAGQGNTEAFF
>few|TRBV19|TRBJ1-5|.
TGTGCCAGTACCGGAAAGCAGGGATATCAGCCCCAGCATTTT
CASTGKQGYQPQHF
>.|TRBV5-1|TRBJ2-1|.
TGCGCCAGCAGCTTTGATTTCCATGAGCAGTTCTTC
CASSFDFHEQFF
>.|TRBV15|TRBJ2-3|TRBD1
TGTGCCACCAGCGGCGGACAGGCCACAGATACGCAGTATTTT
CATSGGQATDTQYF
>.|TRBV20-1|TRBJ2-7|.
TGCAGTGCTAGCAGGGACCACGAGCAGTACTTC
CSASRDHEQYF
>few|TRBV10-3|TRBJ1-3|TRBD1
TGTGCCATCAGAACGGGAACAGGGGGCGGTGGAAACACCATATATTTT
CAIRTGTGGGGNTIYF
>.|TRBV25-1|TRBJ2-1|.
TGTGCCAGCAGTGAGGGGTCTAGAAACAATGAGCAGTTCTTC
CASSEGSRNNEQFF
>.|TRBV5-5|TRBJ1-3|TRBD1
TGTGCCAGCTCCCTCCGGGGACAGGGGGCTGGAAACACCATATATTTT
CASSLRGQGAGNTIYF
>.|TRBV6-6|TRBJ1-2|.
TGTGCCAGCAGCGGGGCCGACCGTGGCTACACCTTC
CASSGADRGYTF
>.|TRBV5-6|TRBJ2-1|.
TGTGCCAGCAGCTTGTTAACGGCGGGTCGAATCAATGAGCAGTTCTTC
CASSLLTAGRINEQFF
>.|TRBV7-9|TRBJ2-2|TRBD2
TGTGCCAGCAGCCTGGGACTAGCGGGCCCAACCGGGGAGCTGTTTTTT
CASSLGLAGPTGELFF
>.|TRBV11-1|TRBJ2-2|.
TGTGCCAGCAGCCCCTCTGGCGCTGTCACCGGGGAGCTGTTTTTT
CASSPSGAVTGELFF
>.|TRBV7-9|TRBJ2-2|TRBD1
TGTGCCAGCAGCTTTAGAGACGTAACCGGGACAGGGTACACCGGGGAGCTGTTTTTT
CASSFRDVTGTGYTGELFF
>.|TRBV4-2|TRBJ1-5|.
TGTGCCAGCAGCCAAGGGTGGGATCAGCCCCAGCATTTT
CASSQGWDQPQHF
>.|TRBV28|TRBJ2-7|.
TGTGCCAGCAGTTTGGGCAGTTTCTACGAGCAGTACTTC
CASSLGSFYEQYF
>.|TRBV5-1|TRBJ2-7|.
TGCGCCAGCAGCTTGACAGCCGGCAGGGGGGCATCATACGAGCAGTACTTC
CASSLTAGRGASYEQYF
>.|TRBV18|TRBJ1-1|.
TGTGCCAGCTCACACGACAGGCTGAACACTGAAGCTTTCTTT
CASSHDRLNTEAFF
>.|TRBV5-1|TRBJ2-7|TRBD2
TGCGCCAGCAGACCAACTAGCGAACGACCCTACGAGCAGTACTTC
CASRPTSERPYEQYF
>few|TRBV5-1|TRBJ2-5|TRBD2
TGCGCCAGCAGCCCTCTAGCGGAAGAGACCCAGTACTTC
CASSPLAEETQYF
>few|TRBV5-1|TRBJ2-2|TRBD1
TGCGCCAGCAGCTTACGAGAGGGGGCTGCTAGCACCGGGGAGCTGTTTTTT
CASSLREGAASTGELFF
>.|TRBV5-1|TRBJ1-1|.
TGCGCCAGCAGCTCGGGATCGGACAGAAGGAACACTGAAGCTTTCTTT
CASSSGSDRRNTEAFF